Following are 21 T cell receptor beta chains from one sample sequenced in a study of Ad26.COV2.S vaccination and SARS-CoV-2 variants (dated by TCRdb to the early 2020s). Per the publication, the treatment or condition label means: over 15 received Ad26.COV2.S at low or high dose, single or two shots; roughly five received placebo; per-sample allocation not given. Repertoires of vaccine and placebo recipients were sequenced from samples taken on day 63 after the first injection. The receptor library was made with the immunoSEQ multiplex PCR assay. Entries here come from immuneACCESS through TCRdb and include only in-frame sequences with V and J called. Some clones fail to appear in such tables; in the studies checked, an unresolved V gene covers under half of the shortfall, and the cause of the remainder is unknown. For this sample the table gives 400,000 to 500,000 clones, of which 89% were detected only once. Approximately 2.5% of the sample is taken by the ten largest.

Sequencing used peripheral blood, obtained in a trial of Ad26.COV2.S vaccine versus placebo. Source of these receptors: a person aged 18-60 years who received the Ad26.COV2.S COVID-19 vaccine or a placebo.

This sequence joins TRBV19 and TRBJ1-5; D gene ambiguous. The germline CDR1 and CDR2 sequences are LNHDA and SQIVND (reference sequence). V shed 3 bases and J shed 4 bases, with 22 bases lying between them. This CDR3 contains 18 residues. CDR3 sequence reads: CASSMDAPFLTPNQPQHF. DNA for the CDR3: TGTGCCAGTAGTATGGACGCACCCTTCCTTACCCCTAATCAGCCCCAGCATTTT.

The chain links TRBV19 to TRBJ2-3, with 8 bases lining up with TRBD1. This CDR3 is built from 16 residues. V trimming: 9 bases; J trimming: 0 bases; junction bases outside the gene matches: 11. CDR1 LNHDA and CDR2 SQIVND come from the germline V gene (reference sequence). CDR3 amino acids: CASRDRGRSSTDTQYF. DNA for the CDR3: TGTGCCAGCCGAGACAGGGGACGATCTAGCACAGATACGCAGTATTTT.

This chain links TRBV27 with TRBJ1-5; TRBD1 matches 7 bases. J lost 2 bases, V lost 6 bases, and 7 bases had no gene match. Germline values: CDR1 MNHEY, CDR2 SMNVEV (reference sequence). The length of the CDR3 is 15 residues. The CDR3 reads CASSLTGSGNQPQHF. The CDR3 DNA sequence: TGTGCCAGCAGCTTGACAGGGTCGGGCAATCAGCCCCAGCATTTT.

CDR3 residues: CASSPGGRIYEQYV. The CDR3 DNA is TGTGCCAGCTCACCGGGGGGGAGGATTTACGAGCAGTACGTC. The chain carries TRBV18 and TRBJ2-7; TRBD2 agrees at 7 bases. The junction had 6 bases not matched to a gene; V was cut back by 3 bases and J by 4 bases. Germline V gene data show CDR1 as KGHSH and CDR2 as LQKENI. This CDR3 has 14 amino acids.

The rearrangement links TRBV4-2 to TRBJ2-5; D is ambiguous. The germline gives CDR1 LGHNA, CDR2 YNFKEQ. This CDR3 spans 13 amino acids. V shed 0 bases and J shed 9 bases, with 11 bases lying between them. CDR3 DNA: TGTGCCAGCAGCCAAGATCTGTGGCCGCCCCAGTACTTC. This sequence encodes CASSQDLWPPQYF.

The chain combines TRBV21-1 with TRBJ2-7; no check of the table's D call, TRBD2, against the DNA was made. TRBV21-1 counts as a pseudogene. CDR3 size: 15 residues. Written as DNA, the CDR3 is TGTGCCAGCAGTTCCTGGGGGCGGGAGGCAGGGGAGCAGTACGTC. Translated: CASSSWGREAGEQYV.

The chain joins TRBV7-2 to TRBJ2-4; D remains ambiguous. V lost 1 base, J lost 0 bases, and 10 bases lay in between. Germline CDR1 and CDR2: SGHTA and FQGNSA. This CDR3 contains 16 residues. CDR3 protein: CASSLDPGLAKNIQYF. The CDR3 nucleotides are TGTGCCAGCAGCTTAGATCCGGGCTTAGCCAAAAACATTCAGTACTTC.

V is TRBV2 and J is TRBJ2-6; D gene uncertain. The CDR3 loop spans 13 amino acids. The germline CDR1 and CDR2 sequences are SNHLY and FYNNEI. V lost 5 bases to trimming and J lost 4 bases, with 6 bases between them. The CDR3 here is CASSKEGANVLTF. For the CDR3, the DNA is TGTGCCAGCAGTAAGGAGGGGGCCAACGTCCTGACTTTC. Full variable domain (remainder filled in from reference TRBV2 and TRBJ2-6): EPEVTQTPSHQVTQMGQEVILRCVPISNHLYFYWYRQILGQKVEFLVSFYNNEISEKSEIFDDQFSVERPDGSNFTLKIRSTKLEDSAMYFCASSKEGANVLTFGAGSRLTVL.

The chain uses TRBV18 and TRBJ1-1; D unresolved. The CDR3 has 16 amino acids. Germline V lookup: CDR1 KGHSH, CDR2 LQKENI. Trimming removed 6 bases from V and 1 base from J, with 18 bases in between. The CDR3 DNA sequence: TGTGCCAGCTCCCCCGGAGGGTCGGGTAGGAACACTGAAGCTTTCTTT. Amino acids: CASSPGGSGRNTEAFF. Full variable domain (rest looked up from reference TRBV18 and TRBJ1-1): NAGVMQNPRHLVRRRGQEARLRCSPMKGHSHVYWYRQLPEEGLKFMVYLQKENIIDESGMPKERFSAEFPKEGPSILRIQQVVRGDSAAYFCASSPGGSGRNTEAFFGQGTRLTVV.

Here the CDR3 reads CASGLSQETQYF. As DNA, the CDR3 is TGTGCTAGTGGTTTGTCCCAAGAGACCCAGTACTTC. The rearrangement links TRBV12-5 to TRBJ2-5; D not certain. Germline CDR1 reads LGHNT; CDR2 reads FRNRAP. V lost 2 bases and J 1 base, leaving 2 bases between the germline ends. The CDR3 covers 12 residues.

The chain joins TRBV7-9 to TRBJ2-2; a weak D match, TRBD2 (6 bases). The V and J ends lost 0 bases and 4 bases respectively, with 21 bases between them. Germline values: CDR1 SEHNR, CDR2 FQNEAQ (reference sequence). This CDR3 is 19 amino acids long. The CDR3 protein is CASSLARLRPPGGTGELFF. CDR3 coding DNA: TGTGCCAGCAGCTTAGCCCGCTTGCGGCCTCCCGGGGGCACCGGGGAGCTGTTTTTT.

Regarding this clone: Other DNA sequences in the same sample also yield this CDR3. The V call is TRBV7-9, the J call TRBJ2-3, with D possibly matching TRBD2 (6 bases). V lost 5 bases and J lost 0, with 12 bases in between. CDR1 SEHNR and CDR2 FQNEAQ come from the germline V gene (reference sequence). The CDR3 has 15 amino acids. CDR3 loop: CASSPPGVSTDTQYF. As DNA, the CDR3 is TGTGCCAGCAGCCCACCGGGGGTTAGCACAGATACGCAGTATTTT. Complete variable domain (other parts from reference TRBV7-9 and TRBJ2-3): DTGVSQNPRHKITKRGQNVTFRCDPISEHNRLYWYRQTLGQGPEFLTYFQNEAQLEKSRLLSDRFSAERPKGSFSTLEIQRTEQGDSAMYLCASSPPGVSTDTQYFGPGTRLTVL.

V is TRBV14 and J is TRBJ1-2; 8 bases fit TRBD1. Losses at the gene ends were 4 bases for V and 0 bases for J; bases not matched to a gene: 1. This CDR3 is built from 14 residues. Per germline, CDR1 SGHDN and CDR2 FVKESK. CDR3 sequence (DNA): TGTGCCAGCAGCCGGGACAGGTCTAACTATGGCTACACCTTC. Its translation: CASSRDRSNYGYTF.

This chain connects TRBV7-3 to TRBJ2-1, with 7 bases aligning to TRBD2. V dropped 5 bases and J dropped 4; count of bases not matched to a gene: 5. Germline values: CDR1 SGHTA, CDR2 FQGTGA. The CDR3 covers 14 residues. For the CDR3, the DNA is TGTGCCAGCAGCCGTAGCGGGTTTTACAATGAGCAGTTCTTC. Encoded protein: CASSRSGFYNEQFF.

This clone has just one count. V gene TRBV5-5 combines with J gene TRBJ2-6; D gene ambiguous. This CDR3 is 17 amino acids long. V lost 0 bases, J lost 4 bases, and 14 bases lay in between. Germline loops: CDR1 SGHKS, CDR2 YYEKEE (reference sequence). The CDR3 region has the DNA TGTGCCAGCAGCTTGGTCCCGATCCGAGTGGGGGCCAACGTCCTGACTTTC. Residues: CASSLVPIRVGANVLTF.

The V gene is TRBV19, the J gene TRBJ2-3; 12 positions match TRBD2. The CDR3 is made up of 16 amino acids. CDR1 is LNHDA and CDR2 is SQIVND in the germline V gene (reference sequence). V lost 7 bases to trimming and J lost 2 bases; unmatched junction nucleotides: 7. The CDR3 DNA is TGTGCCAGTAAAAGACTAGCGGGGGCCTCCACAGATACGCAGTATTTT. This translates into CASKRLAGASTDTQYF.

V gene TRBV2 combines with J gene TRBJ1-1; D is perhaps TRBD1 (5 bases). The V and J ends lost 3 bases and 7 bases respectively, with 12 bases between them. The CDR3 extends over 13 amino acids. Germline lookup yields CDR1 SNHLY and CDR2 FYNNEI. This CDR3 is CASSENERGEAFF. In DNA, the CDR3 is TGTGCCAGCAGTGAGAACGAGAGGGGTGAAGCTTTCTTT.

This clone was recorded a few times. The chain combines TRBV6-2 or TRBV6-3 with TRBJ1-2, with D uncertain. The germline CDR1 and CDR2 sequences are MNHEY and SVGEGT. CDR3 length equals 11 residues. V dropped 0 bases and J dropped 7 bases, with 3 bases sitting between them. The CDR3, as DNA: TGTGCCAGCAGTTACTCGAGTGGCTACACCTTC. This encodes CASSYSSGYTF.

The chain uses TRBV12-3 or TRBV12-4 and TRBJ2-1; 8 bases map to TRBD1. Trimming cost V 5 bases and J 12 bases; bases outside gene matches: 6. CDR3 length: 12 amino acids. CDR3 DNA: TGTGCCAGCAGTCAGGACAGGGATCGGCAGTTCTTC. Protein: CASSQDRDRQFF.

The CDR3 sequence: CASSLGGRSKGYTF. The CDR3 DNA is TGTGCCAGCAGTTTAGGGGGCAGGTCGAAAGGCTACACCTTC. The rearrangement uses TRBV27 and TRBJ1-2; weak D call: TRBD1 (6 bases). The V end was cut by 2 bases, the J end by 8 bases, with 15 bases between. Germline V gene lookup returns CDR1 MNHEY and CDR2 SMNVEV (reference sequence). The CDR3 totals 14 residues.

The chain uses TRBV3-1 (or the pseudogene TRBV3-2) and TRBJ1-1; D gene ambiguous. Germline CDR1 and CDR2: LGHDT and YNNKEL (reference sequence). This CDR3 has 14 residues. Between the trimmed V and J ends, which lost 1 base and 5 bases, there was a span of 11 bases. Written as DNA, the CDR3 is TGTGCCAGCAGCCAAGTCATAGGTCAGACTGAAGCTTTCTTT. The encoded protein is CASSQVIGQTEAFF.